This TCR beta chain was recovered during a study of T-cell memory formation after mild COVID-19. Study-wide background: In these data, TCR clusters were largely donor specific.

This clonotype has a handful of counts. Constant-segment-primed 5'RACE gave TCR alpha and TCR beta cDNA libraries with sample barcodes and UMIs. TCRdb processed the 5' RACE reads anew with MiXCR; each CDR3 protein has one entry. The sample shows hundreds of thousands of distinct CDR3 sequences, roughly 17% of them seen only once. CDR3 length: 14 residues. V was pared by 6 bases and J by 1 base, with 4 bases of the junction left unmatched. CDR1 and CDR2 from the germline V gene are DFQATT and SNEGSKA (reference sequence). The specimen was PBMCs or a T cell subset sorted from them (not recorded which). The receptor comes from a man between 18 and 35 years old who had mild COVID-19 (a few samples of this study predate the infection). Cell type and time point are not known. V and J are TRBV20-1 and TRBJ2-3, with 10 positions matching TRBD1. The CDR3 here is CSAAGTGGTDTQYF. Written as DNA, the CDR3 is TGCAGTGCAGCCGGGACAGGGGGCACAGATACGCAGTATTTT.